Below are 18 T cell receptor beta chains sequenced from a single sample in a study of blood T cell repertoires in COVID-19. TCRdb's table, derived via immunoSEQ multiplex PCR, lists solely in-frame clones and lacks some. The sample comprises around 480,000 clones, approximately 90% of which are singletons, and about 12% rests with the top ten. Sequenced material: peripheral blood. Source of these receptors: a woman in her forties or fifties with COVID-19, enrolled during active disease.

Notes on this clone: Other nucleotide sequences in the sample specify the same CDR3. CDR3 nucleotide sequence: TGTGCCAGCAGCTTAGCGCGGGGCACAGATACGCAGTATTTT. This codes for CASSLARGTDTQYF. This chain uses TRBV7-2 with TRBJ2-3, with a possible D match to TRBD2 (5 bases). With 0 bases removed from V and 1 base from J, the gap between germline ends came to 5 bases. The CDR3 loop spans 14 amino acids. Germline V gives CDR1 SGHTA, CDR2 FQGNSA.

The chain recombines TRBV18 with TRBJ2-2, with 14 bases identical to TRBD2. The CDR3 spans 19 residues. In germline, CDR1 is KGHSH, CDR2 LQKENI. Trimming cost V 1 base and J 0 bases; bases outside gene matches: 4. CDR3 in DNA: TGTGCCAGCTCACCACGGAGACTAGCGGGGGGGCCGAACACCGGGGAGCTGTTTTTT. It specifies CASSPRRLAGGPNTGELFF.

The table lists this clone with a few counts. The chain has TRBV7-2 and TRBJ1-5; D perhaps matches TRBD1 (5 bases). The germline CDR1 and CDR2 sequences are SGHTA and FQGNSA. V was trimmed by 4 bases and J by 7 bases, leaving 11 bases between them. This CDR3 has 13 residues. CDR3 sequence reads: CASSSQRGQPQHF. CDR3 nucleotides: TGTGCCAGCAGCTCCCAAAGGGGCCAGCCCCAGCATTTT.

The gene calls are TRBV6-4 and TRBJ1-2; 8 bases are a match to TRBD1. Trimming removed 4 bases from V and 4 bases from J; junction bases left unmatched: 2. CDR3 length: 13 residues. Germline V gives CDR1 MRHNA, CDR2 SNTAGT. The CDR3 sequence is CASSATGGYGYTF. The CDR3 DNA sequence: TGTGCCAGCAGTGCCACAGGGGGCTATGGCTACACCTTC.

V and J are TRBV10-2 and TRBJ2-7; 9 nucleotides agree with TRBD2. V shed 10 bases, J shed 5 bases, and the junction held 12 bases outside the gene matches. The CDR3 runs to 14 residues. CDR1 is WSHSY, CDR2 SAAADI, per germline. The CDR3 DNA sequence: TGCGCCACCCTCGGACTAGCGCGGGCCCACGAGCAGTACTTC. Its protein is CATLGLARAHEQYF.

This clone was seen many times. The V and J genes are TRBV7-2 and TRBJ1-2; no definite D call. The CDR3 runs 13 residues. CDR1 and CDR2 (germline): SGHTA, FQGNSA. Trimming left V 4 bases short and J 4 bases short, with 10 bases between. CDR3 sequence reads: CASSSSGGYGYTF. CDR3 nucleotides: TGTGCCAGCAGCTCTTCCGGCGGCTATGGCTACACCTTC. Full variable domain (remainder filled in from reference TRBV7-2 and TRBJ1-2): GAGVSQSPSNKVTEKGKDVELRCDPISGHTALYWYRQSLGQGLEFLIYFQGNSAPDKSGLPSDRFSAERTGGSVSTLTIQRTQQEDSAVYLCASSSSGGYGYTFGSGTRLTVV.

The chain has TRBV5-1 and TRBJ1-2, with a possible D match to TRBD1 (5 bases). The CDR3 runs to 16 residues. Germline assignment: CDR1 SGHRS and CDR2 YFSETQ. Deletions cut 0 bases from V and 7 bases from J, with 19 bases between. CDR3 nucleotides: TGCGCCAGCAGCTTGGTCCCCCGGGGGTTGTCGGGTGGCTACACCTTC. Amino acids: CASSLVPRGLSGGYTF.

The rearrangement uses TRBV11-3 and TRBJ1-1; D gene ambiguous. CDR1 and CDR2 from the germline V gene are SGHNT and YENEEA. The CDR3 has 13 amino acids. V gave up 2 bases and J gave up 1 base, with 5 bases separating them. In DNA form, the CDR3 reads TGTGCCAGCAGCTTACTGTGGAACACTGAAGCTTTCTTT. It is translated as CASSLLWNTEAFF.

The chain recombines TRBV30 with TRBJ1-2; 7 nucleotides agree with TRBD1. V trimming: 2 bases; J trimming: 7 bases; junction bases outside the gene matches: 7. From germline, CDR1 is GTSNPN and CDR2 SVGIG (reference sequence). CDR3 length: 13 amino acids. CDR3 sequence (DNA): TGTGCCTGGAGTACCGGGACAGTACCTGGCTACACCTTC. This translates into CAWSTGTVPGYTF.

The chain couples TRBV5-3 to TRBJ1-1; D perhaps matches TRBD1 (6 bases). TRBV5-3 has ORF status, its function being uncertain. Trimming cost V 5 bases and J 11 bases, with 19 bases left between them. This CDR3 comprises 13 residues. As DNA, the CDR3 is TGTGCCAGAAGTCCTATCCGGGACAAGTGGGCTTTCTTT. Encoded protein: CARSPIRDKWAFF.

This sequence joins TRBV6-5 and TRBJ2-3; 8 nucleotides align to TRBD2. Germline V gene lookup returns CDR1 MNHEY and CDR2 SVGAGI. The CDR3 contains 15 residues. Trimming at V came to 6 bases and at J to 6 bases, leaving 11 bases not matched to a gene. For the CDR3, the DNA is TGTGCCAGCAGCCCAACCGGGGGGGAGGGGGATACGCAGTATTTT. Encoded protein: CASSPTGGEGDTQYF.

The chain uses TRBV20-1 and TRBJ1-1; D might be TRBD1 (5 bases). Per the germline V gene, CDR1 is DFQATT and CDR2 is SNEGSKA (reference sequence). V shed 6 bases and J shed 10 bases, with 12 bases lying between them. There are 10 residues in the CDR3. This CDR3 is CSATGTGAFF. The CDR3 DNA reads TGCAGTGCCACAGGCACAGGAGCTTTCTTT.

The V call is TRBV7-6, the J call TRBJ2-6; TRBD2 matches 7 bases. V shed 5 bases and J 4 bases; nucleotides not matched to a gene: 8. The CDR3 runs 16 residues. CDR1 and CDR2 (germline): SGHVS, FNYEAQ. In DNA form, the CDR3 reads TGTGCCAGCAGCACAAGGGGAGGGGAAGGGGCCAACGTCCTGACTTTC. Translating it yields CASSTRGGEGANVLTF.

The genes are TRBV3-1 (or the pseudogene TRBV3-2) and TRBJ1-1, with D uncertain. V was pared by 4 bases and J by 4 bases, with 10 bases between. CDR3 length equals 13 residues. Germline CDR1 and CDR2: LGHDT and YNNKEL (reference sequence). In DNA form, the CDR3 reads TGTGCCAGCAGCCGCGGACTGTTCACTGAAGCTTTCTTT. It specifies CASSRGLFTEAFF.

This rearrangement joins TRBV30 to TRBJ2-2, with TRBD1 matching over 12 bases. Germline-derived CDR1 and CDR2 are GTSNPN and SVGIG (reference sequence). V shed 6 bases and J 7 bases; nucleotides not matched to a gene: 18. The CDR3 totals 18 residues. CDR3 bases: TGTGCCTGCCACACCGGGACAGGGGGCCGGGGTGGTGTCGGGGAGCTGTTTTTT. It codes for CACHTGTGGRGGVGELFF.

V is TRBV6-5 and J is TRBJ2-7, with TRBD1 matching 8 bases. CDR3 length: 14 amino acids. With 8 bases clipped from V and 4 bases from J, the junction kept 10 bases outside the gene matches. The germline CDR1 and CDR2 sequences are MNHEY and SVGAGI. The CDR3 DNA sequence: TGTGCCAGCCGGCGGGGACAGGTACCTTACGAGCAGTACTTC. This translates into CASRRGQVPYEQYF.

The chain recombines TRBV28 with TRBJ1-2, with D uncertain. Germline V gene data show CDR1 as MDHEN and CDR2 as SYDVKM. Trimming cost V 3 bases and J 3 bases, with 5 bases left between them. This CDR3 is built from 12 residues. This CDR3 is CASSLEYYGYTF. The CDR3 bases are TGTGCCAGCAGTTTGGAGTACTATGGCTACACCTTC.

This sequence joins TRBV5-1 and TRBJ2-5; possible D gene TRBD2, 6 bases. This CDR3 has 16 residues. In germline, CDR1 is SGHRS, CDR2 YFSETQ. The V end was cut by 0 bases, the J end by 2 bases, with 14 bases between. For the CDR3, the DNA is TGCGCCAGCAGCTTGGCCTTGGGGAGGAGTCAAGAGACCCAGTACTTC. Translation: CASSLALGRSQETQYF.